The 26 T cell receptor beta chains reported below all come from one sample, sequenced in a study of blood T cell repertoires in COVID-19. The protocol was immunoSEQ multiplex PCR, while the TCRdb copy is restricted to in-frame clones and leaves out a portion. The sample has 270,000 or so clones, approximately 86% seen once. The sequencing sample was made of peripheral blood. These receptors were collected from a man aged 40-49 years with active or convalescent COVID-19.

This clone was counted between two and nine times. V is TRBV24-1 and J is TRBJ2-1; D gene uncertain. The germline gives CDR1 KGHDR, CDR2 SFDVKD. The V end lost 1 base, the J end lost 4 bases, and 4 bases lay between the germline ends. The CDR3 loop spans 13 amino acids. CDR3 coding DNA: TGTGCCACCAGTGATTTATCTTACAATGAGCAGTTCTTC. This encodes CATSDLSYNEQFF.

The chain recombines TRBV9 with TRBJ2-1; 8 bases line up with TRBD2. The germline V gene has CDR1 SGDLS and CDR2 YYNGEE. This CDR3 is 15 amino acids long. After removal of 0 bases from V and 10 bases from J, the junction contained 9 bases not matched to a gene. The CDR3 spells CASSVGGAGEGEQFF. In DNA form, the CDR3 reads TGTGCCAGCAGCGTAGGCGGAGCGGGAGAAGGCGAGCAGTTCTTC.

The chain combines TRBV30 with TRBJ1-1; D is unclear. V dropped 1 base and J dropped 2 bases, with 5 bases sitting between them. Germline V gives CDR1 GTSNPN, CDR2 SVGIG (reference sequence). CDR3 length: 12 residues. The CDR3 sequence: CAWSGGNTEAFF. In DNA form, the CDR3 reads TGTGCCTGGAGTGGAGGTAACACTGAAGCTTTCTTT. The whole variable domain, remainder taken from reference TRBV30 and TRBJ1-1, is SQTIHQWPATLVQPVGSPLSLECTVEGTSNPNLYWYRQAAGRGLQLLFYSVGIGQISSEVPQNLSASRPQDRQFILSSKKLLLSDSGFYLCAWSGGNTEAFFGQGTRLTVV.

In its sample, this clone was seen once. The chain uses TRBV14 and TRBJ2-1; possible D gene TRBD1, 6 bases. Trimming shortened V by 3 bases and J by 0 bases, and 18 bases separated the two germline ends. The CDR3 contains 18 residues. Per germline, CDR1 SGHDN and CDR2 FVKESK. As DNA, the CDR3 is TGTGCCAGCAGCCAGCTGGCGGGCAGGGGAAGCTCCTACAATGAGCAGTTCTTC. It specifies CASSQLAGRGSSYNEQFF.

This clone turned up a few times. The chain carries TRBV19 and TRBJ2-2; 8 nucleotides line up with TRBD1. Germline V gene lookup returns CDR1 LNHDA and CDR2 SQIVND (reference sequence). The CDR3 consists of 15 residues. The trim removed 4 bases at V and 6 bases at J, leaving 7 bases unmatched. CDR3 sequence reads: CASSKRDRIAGELFF. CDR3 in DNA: TGTGCCAGTAGTAAGAGGGACAGGATCGCCGGGGAGCTGTTTTTT.

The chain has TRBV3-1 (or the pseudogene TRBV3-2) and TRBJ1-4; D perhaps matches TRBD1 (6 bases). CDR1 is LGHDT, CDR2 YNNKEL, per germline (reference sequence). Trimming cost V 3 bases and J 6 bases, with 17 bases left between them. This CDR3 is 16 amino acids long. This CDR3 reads CASSQRTAVSYEKLFF. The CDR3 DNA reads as TGTGCCAGCAGCCAGAGGACAGCTGTCTCGTATGAAAAACTGTTTTTT.

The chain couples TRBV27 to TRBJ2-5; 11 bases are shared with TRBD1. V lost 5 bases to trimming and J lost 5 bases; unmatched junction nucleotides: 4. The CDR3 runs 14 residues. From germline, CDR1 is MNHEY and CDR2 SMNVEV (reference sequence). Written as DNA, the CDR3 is TGTGCCAGCAGTACCGGGACAGGGGGGGAGACCCAGTACTTC. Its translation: CASSTGTGGETQYF.

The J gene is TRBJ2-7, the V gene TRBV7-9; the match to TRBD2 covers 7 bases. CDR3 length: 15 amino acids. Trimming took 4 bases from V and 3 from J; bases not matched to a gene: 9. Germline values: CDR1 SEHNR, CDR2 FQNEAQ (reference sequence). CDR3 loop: CASSSYRDYNYEQYF. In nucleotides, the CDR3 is TGTGCCAGCAGCTCTTACCGGGACTACAACTACGAGCAGTACTTC. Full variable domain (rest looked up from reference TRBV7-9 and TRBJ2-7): DTGVSQNPRHKITKRGQNVTFRCDPISEHNRLYWYRQTLGQGPEFLTYFQNEAQLEKSRLLSDRFSAERPKGSFSTLEIQRTEQGDSAMYLCASSSYRDYNYEQYFGPGTRLTVT.

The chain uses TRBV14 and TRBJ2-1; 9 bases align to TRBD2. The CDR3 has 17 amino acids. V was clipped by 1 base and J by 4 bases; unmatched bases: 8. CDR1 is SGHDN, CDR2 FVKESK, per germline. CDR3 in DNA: TGTGCCAGCAGCCAAGGTCCCCGACTAGCGGAATACAATGAGCAGTTCTTC. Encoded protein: CASSQGPRLAEYNEQFF.

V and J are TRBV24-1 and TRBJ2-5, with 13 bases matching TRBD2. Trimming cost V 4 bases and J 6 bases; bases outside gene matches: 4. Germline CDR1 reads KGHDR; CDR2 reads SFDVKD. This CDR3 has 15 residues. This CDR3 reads CATSDTGLAGKTQYF. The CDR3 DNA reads TGTGCCACCAGTGACACGGGACTAGCGGGGAAGACCCAGTACTTC.

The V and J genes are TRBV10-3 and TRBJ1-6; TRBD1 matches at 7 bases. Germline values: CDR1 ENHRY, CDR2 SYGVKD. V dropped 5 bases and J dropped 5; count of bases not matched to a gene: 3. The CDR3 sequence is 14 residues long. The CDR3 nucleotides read TGTGCCATCAGTATGACAGGGAATAATTCACCCCTCCACTTT. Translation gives CAISMTGNNSPLHF.

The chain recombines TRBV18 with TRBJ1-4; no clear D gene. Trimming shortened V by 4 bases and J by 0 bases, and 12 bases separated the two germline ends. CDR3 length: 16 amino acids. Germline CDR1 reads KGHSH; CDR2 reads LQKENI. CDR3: CASSLDTGATNEKLFF. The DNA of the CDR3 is TGTGCCAGCTCACTTGACACTGGCGCAACTAATGAAAAACTGTTTTTT.

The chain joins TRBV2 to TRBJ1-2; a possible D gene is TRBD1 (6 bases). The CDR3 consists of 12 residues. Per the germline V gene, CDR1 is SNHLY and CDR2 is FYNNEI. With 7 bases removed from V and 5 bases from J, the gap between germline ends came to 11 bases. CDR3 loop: CASTEGGYGYTF. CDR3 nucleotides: TGTGCCAGCACGGAGGGGGGGTATGGCTACACCTTC.

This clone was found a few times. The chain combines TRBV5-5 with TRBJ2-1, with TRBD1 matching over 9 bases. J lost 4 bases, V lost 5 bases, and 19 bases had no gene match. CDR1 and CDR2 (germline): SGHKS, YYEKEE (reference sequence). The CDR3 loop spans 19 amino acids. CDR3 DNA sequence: TGTGCCAGCAGGGCCGGGACAGGGATCCCCTCGGGGACATACAATGAGCAGTTCTTC. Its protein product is CASRAGTGIPSGTYNEQFF.

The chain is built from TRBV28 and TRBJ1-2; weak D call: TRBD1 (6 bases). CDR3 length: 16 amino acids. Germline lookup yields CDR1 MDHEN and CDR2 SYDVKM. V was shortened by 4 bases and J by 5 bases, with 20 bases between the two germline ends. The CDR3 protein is CASSSEGGPQEYGYTF. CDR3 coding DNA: TGTGCCAGCAGTTCCGAGGGGGGGCCCCAAGAGTATGGCTACACCTTC.

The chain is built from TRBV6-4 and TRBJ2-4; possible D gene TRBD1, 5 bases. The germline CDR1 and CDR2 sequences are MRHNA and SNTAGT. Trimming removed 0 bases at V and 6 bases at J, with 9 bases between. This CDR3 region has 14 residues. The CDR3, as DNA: TGTGCCAGCAGTGACTCCCGTACAGGAAACATTCAGTACTTC. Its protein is CASSDSRTGNIQYF.

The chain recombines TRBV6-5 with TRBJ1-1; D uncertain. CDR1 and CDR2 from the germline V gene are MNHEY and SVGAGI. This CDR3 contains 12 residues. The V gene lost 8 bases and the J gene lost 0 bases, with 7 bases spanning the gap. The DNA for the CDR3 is TGTGCCAGCCGCCAGGTGAACACTGAAGCTTTCTTT. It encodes CASRQVNTEAFF.

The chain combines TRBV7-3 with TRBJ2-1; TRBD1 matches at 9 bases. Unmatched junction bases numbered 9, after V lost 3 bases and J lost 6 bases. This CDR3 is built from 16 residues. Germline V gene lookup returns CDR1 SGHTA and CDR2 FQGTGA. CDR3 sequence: CASSLSGTGSPNEQFF. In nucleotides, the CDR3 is TGTGCCAGCAGCTTGTCCGGGACAGGGTCACCCAATGAGCAGTTCTTC.

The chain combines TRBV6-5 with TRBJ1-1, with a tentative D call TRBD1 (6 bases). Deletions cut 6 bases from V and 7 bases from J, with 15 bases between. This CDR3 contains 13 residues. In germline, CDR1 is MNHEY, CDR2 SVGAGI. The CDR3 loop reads CASRQGQVGEAFF. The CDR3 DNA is TGTGCCAGCAGACAGGGTCAAGTAGGTGAAGCTTTCTTT.

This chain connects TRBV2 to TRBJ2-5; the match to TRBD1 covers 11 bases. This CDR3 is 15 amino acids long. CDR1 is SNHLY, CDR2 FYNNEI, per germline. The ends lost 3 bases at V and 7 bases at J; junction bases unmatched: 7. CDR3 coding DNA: TGTGCCAGCAGTGATTCGGGACAGGGGGAGGGGACCCAGTACTTC. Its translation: CASSDSGQGEGTQYF. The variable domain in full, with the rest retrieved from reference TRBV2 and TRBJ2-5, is EPEVTQTPSHQVTQMGQEVILRCVPISNHLYFYWYRQILGQKVEFLVSFYNNEISEKSEIFDDQFSVERPDGSNFTLKIRSTKLEDSAMYFCASSDSGQGEGTQYFGPGTRLLVL.

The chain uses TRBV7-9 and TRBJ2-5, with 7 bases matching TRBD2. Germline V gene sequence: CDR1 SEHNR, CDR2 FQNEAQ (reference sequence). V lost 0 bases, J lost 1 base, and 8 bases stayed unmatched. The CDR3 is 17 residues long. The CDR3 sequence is CASSLAGRRGSQETQYF. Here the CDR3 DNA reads TGTGCCAGCAGCTTAGCCGGGAGGCGCGGATCCCAAGAGACCCAGTACTTC. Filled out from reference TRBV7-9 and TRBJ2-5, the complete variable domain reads DTGVSQNPRHKITKRGQNVTFRCDPISEHNRLYWYRQTLGQGPEFLTYFQNEAQLEKSRLLSDRFSAERPKGSFSTLEIQRTEQGDSAMYLCASSLAGRRGSQETQYFGPGTRLLVL.

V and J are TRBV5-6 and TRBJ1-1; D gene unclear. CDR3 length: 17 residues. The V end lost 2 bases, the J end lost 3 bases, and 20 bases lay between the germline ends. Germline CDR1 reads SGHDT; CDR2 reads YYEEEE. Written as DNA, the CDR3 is TGTGCCAGCAGCTTCGGTTCGAGCATTCCCGGGGACACTGAAGCTTTCTTT. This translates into CASSFGSSIPGDTEAFF. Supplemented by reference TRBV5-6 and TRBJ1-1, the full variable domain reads DAGVTQSPTHLIKTRGQQVTLRCSPKSGHDTVSWYQQALGQGPQFIFQYYEEEERQRGNFPDRFSGHQFPNYSSELNVNALLLGDSALYLCASSFGSSIPGDTEAFFGQGTRLTVV.

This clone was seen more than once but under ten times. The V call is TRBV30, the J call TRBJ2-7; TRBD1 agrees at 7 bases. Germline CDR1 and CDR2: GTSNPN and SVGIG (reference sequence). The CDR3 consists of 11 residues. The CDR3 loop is CAWRPKQGKGV. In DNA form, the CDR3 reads TGTGCCTGGAGGCCTAAACAGGGGAAAGGAGTC.

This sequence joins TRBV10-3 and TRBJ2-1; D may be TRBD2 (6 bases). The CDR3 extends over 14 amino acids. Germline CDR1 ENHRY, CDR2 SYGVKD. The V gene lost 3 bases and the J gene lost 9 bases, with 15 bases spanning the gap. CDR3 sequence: CAISELAQGSEQFF. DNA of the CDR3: TGTGCCATCAGTGAACTAGCTCAAGGTAGTGAGCAGTTCTTC.

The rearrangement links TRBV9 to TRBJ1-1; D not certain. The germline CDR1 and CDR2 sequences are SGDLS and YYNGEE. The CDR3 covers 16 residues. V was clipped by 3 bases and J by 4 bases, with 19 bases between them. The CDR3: CASSAPTGSPTTEAFF. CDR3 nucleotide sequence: TGTGCCAGCAGCGCCCCCACGGGGAGCCCCACCACTGAAGCTTTCTTT.

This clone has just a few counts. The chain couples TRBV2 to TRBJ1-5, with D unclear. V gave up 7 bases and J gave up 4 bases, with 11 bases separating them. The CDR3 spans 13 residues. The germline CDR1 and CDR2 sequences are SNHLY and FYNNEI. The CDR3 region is CASKSERNQPQHF. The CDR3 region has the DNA TGTGCCAGCAAAAGCGAGAGGAATCAGCCCCAGCATTTT. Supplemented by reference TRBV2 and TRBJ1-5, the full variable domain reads EPEVTQTPSHQVTQMGQEVILRCVPISNHLYFYWYRQILGQKVEFLVSFYNNEISEKSEIFDDQFSVERPDGSNFTLKIRSTKLEDSAMYFCASKSERNQPQHFGDGTRLSIL.